Detailed here is one TCR beta chain. This sample stems from a study of blood T cell repertoires in COVID-19. Turning to the study itself: Sites in the United States, Italy and Spain provided acute and convalescent COVID-19 samples. PBMCs, B-cell-depleted T cells, or T cells were the source of the cDNA or gDNA that made up the material.

Germline CDR1 and CDR2: LGHDT and YNNKEL (reference sequence). The CDR3 runs to 20 residues. V gave up 6 bases and J gave up 0 bases; unmatched junction bases: 16. In the original analysis: Cell counts per sample came from amplifying reference gene primers. The assay was immunoSEQ multiplex PCR, and TCRdb's table has in-frame clones only and misses some. V, J and clone size derive from that table, while D and trimming were established from the DNA sequence. Of approximately 290,000 clones listed, approximately 86% are singletons. This sequence was found in a man aged 18 to 30 with active or convalescent COVID-19. This chain connects TRBV3-1 (or the pseudogene TRBV3-2) to TRBJ2-1; 11 bases are a match to TRBD2. Specimen: peripheral blood. CDR3 in DNA: TGTGCCAGCAGTGGTGAGCCGGGACTAGCGGAAGCGAGCTCCTACAATGAGCAGTTCTTC. The encoded protein is CASSGEPGLAEASSYNEQFF.